The source of this T cell receptor (beta chain) is a study of tumor-infiltrating lymphocytes in primary liver carcinoma. At the level of the study: Recorded tumor stage was T1-T3 N0M0, with diameters of about 4.2 to 11 cm.

The V gene's germline CDR1 is SGHVS and CDR2 FQNEAQ. CDR3 length: 17 amino acids. V was cut by 3 bases and J by 6 bases, with 21 bases left in between. With a constant-region primer, TCR beta cDNA was made from about 0.55 ug of total RNA. ARM-PCR, slightly modified, supplied the TCR beta libraries through three nested multiplex PCR rounds. With TRBV1-TRBV30 forward primers and a C-beta reverse primer, the first two PCR rounds were run for about 10 cycles each. TCRdb reprocessed the multiplex PCR reads via MiXCR and lists one record per CDR3 protein. The data show approximately 190,000 distinct CDR3 sequences, around 81% seen once. Both RNA and DNA were isolated together from about 19-30 mg of bulk tissue that had not been sorted.

This receptor was obtained from a middle-aged man with primary liver carcinoma and hepatitis B virus infection. The gene calls are TRBV7-8 and TRBJ2-1; tentative D call: TRBD2 (6 bases). Sequencing used tumor tissue from primary liver carcinoma. The DNA for the CDR3 is TGTGCCAGCAGCTTCTTAGCGGAAGGGCTGGTTTCCAATGAGCAGTTCTTC. Its translation: CASSFLAEGLVSNEQFF.